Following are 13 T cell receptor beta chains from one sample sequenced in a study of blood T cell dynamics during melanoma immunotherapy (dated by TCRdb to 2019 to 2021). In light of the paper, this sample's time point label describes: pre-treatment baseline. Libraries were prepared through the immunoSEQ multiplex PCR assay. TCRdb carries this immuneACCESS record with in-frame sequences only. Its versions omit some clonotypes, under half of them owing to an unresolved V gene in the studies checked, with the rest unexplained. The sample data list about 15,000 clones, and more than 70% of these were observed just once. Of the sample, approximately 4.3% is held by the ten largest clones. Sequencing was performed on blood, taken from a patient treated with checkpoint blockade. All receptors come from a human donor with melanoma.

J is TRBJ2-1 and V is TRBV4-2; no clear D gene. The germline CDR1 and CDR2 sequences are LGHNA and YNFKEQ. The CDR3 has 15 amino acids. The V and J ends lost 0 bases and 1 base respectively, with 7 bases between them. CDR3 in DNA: TGTGCCAGCAGCCAAGATGAAGGGTCCTACAATGAGCAGTTCTTC. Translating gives CASSQDEGSYNEQFF.

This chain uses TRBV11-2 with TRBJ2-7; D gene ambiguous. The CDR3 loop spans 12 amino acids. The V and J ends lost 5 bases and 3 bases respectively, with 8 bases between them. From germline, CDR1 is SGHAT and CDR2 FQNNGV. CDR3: CASSPNRYEQYF. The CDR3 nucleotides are TGTGCCAGCAGCCCTAACCGCTACGAGCAGTACTTC.

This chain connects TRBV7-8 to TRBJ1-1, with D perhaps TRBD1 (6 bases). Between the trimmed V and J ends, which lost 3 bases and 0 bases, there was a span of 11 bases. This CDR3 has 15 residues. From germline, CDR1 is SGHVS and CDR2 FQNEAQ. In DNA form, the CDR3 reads TGTGCCAGCAGCTTGAACAGGGATATGAACACTGAAGCTTTCTTT. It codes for CASSLNRDMNTEAFF.

CDR3 DNA: TGCGCCAGTCGTAACGGGGACCCCACAGATACGCAGTATTTT. Its translation: CASRNGDPTDTQYF. The gene calls are TRBV4-1 and TRBJ2-3; either TRBD1 or TRBD2 may supply D (5 bases each). Trimming removed 9 bases from V and 2 bases from J, with 15 bases in between. The length of the CDR3 is 14 residues. Germline V gene sequence: CDR1 MGHRA, CDR2 YSYEKL.

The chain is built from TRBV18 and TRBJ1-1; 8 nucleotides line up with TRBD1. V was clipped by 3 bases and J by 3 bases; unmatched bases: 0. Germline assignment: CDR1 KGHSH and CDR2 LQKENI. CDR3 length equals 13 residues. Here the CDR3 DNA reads TGTGCCAGCTCACCGGACAGGGACACTGAAGCTTTCTTT. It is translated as CASSPDRDTEAFF.

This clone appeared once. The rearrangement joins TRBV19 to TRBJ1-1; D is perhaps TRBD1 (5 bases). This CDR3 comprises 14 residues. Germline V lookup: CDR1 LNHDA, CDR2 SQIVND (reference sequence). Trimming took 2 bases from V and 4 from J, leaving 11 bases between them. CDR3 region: CASSIQGELTEAFF. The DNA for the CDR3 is TGTGCCAGTAGTATACAGGGAGAACTCACTGAAGCTTTCTTT.

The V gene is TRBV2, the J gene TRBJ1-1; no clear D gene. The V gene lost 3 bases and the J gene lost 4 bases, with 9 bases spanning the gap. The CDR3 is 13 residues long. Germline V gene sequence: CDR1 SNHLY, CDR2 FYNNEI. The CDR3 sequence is CASSDPYRTEAFF. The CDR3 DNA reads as TGTGCCAGCAGTGATCCGTACCGCACTGAAGCTTTCTTT.

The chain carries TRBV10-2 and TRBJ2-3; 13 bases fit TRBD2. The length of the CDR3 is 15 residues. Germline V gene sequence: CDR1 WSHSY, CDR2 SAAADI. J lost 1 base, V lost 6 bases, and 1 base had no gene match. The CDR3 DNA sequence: TGCGCCAGCAGCGGACTAGCGGGGGGCACAGATACGCAGTATTTT. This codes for CASSGLAGGTDTQYF.

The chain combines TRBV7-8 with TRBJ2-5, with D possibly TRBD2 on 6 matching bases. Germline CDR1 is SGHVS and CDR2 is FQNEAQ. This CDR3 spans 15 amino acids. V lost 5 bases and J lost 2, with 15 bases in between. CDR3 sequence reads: CASSELDGLQETQYF. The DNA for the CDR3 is TGTGCCAGCAGCGAGCTGGACGGACTACAAGAGACCCAGTACTTC. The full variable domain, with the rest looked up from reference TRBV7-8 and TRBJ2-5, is GAGVSQSPRYKVAKRGQDVALRCDPISGHVSLFWYQQALGQGPEFLTYFQNEAQLDKSGLPSDRFFAERPEGSVSTLKIQRTQQEDSAVYLCASSELDGLQETQYFGPGTRLLVL.

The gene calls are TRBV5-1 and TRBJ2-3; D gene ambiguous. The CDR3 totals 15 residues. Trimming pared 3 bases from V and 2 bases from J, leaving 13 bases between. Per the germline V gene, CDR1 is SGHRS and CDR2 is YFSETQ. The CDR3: CASSSPTDPTDTQYF. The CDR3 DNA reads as TGCGCCAGCAGCTCCCCAACGGATCCCACAGATACGCAGTATTTT.

The CDR3, as DNA: TGTGCCAGCAGTGAATGGACAGGGGGCAATCAGCCCCAGCATTTT. It encodes CASSEWTGGNQPQHF. The chain links TRBV2 to TRBJ1-5, with 9 positions matching TRBD1. The ends lost 2 bases at V and 2 bases at J; junction bases unmatched: 1. The germline V gene encodes CDR1 SNHLY and CDR2 FYNNEI. This CDR3 region has 15 residues. Full variable domain (missing parts from reference TRBV2 and TRBJ1-5): EPEVTQTPSHQVTQMGQEVILRCVPISNHLYFYWYRQILGQKVEFLVSFYNNEISEKSEIFDDQFSVERPDGSNFTLKIRSTKLEDSAMYFCASSEWTGGNQPQHFGDGTRLSIL.

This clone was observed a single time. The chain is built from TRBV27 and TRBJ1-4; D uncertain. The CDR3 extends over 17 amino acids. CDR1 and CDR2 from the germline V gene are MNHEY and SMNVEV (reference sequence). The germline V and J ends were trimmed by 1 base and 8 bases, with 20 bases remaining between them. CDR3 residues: CASSLFGSVIRYEKLFF. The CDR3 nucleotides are TGTGCCAGCAGTTTATTTGGGTCGGTGATCCGCTACGAAAAACTGTTTTTT.

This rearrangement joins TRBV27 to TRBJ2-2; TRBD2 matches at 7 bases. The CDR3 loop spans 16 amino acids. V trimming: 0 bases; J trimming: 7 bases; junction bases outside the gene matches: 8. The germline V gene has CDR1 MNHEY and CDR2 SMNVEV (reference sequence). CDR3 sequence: CASSLSRRGTYGELFF. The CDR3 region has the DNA TGTGCCAGCAGTTTATCGCGGCGGGGGACTTACGGGGAGCTGTTTTTT.